The sample holds many counts of the clone carrying this T cell receptor beta chain. The target antigen is unknown. CDR3 size: 15 residues. The V and J ends lost 3 bases and 1 base, in that order; junction bases with no gene match: 1. Germline loops: CDR1 SGHAT, CDR2 FQNNGV. This sample is drawn from a study of identical twins. Study outcomes and limitations: A lower insertion count was a feature of abundant cord blood beta clonotypes, with no such feature in memory repertoires.

TCRdb used MiXCR to reprocess the 5' RACE reads, holding one entry per CDR3 protein. This repertoire shows hundreds of thousands of distinct CDR3 sequences, 8.6% found once; its top ten account for approximately 0.96%. These data were likewise used in another study, on yellow fever vaccine responses in identical twins.

The sequenced sample consisted of PBMCs. The origin of this receptor is a woman aged 18-35 years in good health. The chain has TRBV11-2 and TRBJ2-1; 9 nucleotides match TRBD1. The CDR3 here is CASSLDRGSYNEQFF. For the CDR3, the DNA is TGTGCCAGCAGCTTGGACAGGGGTTCCTACAATGAGCAGTTCTTC.